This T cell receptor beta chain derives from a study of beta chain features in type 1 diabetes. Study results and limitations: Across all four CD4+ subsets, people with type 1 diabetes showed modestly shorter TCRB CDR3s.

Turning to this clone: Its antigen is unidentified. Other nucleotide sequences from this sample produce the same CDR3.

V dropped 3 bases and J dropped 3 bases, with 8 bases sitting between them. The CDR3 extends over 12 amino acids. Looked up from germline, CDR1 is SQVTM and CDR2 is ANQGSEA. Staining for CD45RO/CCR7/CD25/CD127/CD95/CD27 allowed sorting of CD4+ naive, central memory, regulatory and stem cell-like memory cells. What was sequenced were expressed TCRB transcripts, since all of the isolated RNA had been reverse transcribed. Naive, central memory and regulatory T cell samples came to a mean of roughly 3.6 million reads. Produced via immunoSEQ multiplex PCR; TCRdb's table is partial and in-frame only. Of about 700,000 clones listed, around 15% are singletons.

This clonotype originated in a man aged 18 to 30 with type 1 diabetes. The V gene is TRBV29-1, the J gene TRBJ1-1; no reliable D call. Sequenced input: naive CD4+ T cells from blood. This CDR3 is CSVEEVDTEAFF. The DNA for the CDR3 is TGCAGCGTTGAGGAGGTGGACACTGAAGCTTTCTTT.